The 7 T cell receptor beta chains below were found in one sample sequenced in a study of regulatory T cells in long-lasting Graves disease. Time point denoted: newly diagnosed GD, antithyroid drugs for less than 3 months. The TCR library used RNA extracted from PBMCs. Construction of the TCR beta libraries employed iRepertoire HTBI primers in conjunction with Arm-PCR of CDR3 regions. One entry per CDR3 protein, called by TCRdb with MiXCR from the multiplex PCR reads. The sample yields about 370,000 distinct CDR3 sequences, roughly 15% seen once. Sequencing was performed on peripheral blood mononuclear cells (PBMCs), taken at new diagnosis, from a patient treated with antithyroid drugs. The receptors shown here come from a female donor with Graves disease.

This clonotype came up a few times. J is TRBJ2-4 and V is TRBV6-1, with 9 bases matching TRBD1. This CDR3 is 14 amino acids long. The J segment lost 6 bases and the V segment lost 5 bases, leaving 5 bases of the junction unmatched. Germline CDR1 MNHNS, CDR2 SASEGT. The CDR3 DNA reads as TGTGCCAGCAGTCGGGACAGGGAGAGAAACATTCAGTACTTC. Translation: CASSRDRERNIQYF.

This clonotype was detected ten times or more. The rearrangement joins TRBV13 to TRBJ1-1; D perhaps matches TRBD1 (5 bases). This CDR3 has 16 amino acids. Germline-derived CDR1 and CDR2 are PRHDT and FYEKMQ (reference sequence). The V gene lost 4 bases and the J gene lost 1 base, with 16 bases spanning the gap. CDR3 DNA sequence: TGTGCCAGCAGCTACCTACCGGGACCGACGAACACTGAAGCTTTCTTT. Its protein is CASSYLPGPTNTEAFF.

This clonotype has a count of ten or more. The rearrangement uses TRBV29-1 and TRBJ1-1; TRBD1 agrees at 7 bases. Germline CDR1 is SQVTM and CDR2 is ANQGSEA. This CDR3 is 12 amino acids long. The V segment lost 6 bases and the J segment 10 bases; nucleotides outside the gene matches: 11. CDR3 DNA: TGCAGCGTGGGACAGAGCCCCGAAAGAGCTTTCTTT. As protein: CSVGQSPERAFF.

The chain links TRBV7-9 to TRBJ2-7, with unresolved D. V was shortened by 5 bases and J by 0 bases, with 17 bases between the two germline ends. Germline CDR1 reads SEHNR; CDR2 reads FQNEAQ (reference sequence). This CDR3 is built from 16 residues. The CDR3 bases are TGTGCCAGCAGCCAGTCAGCCGCCAGCGACTCCTACGAGCAGTACTTC. This sequence encodes CASSQSAASDSYEQYF.

About this clonotype: Its ends do not fully match the called genes, so a read error is possible. The CDR3 sequence: CASSHDLENTEAFF. CDR3 DNA: TGCGCCAGCAGCCATGATCTGGAGAACACTGAAGCTTTCTTT. This chain joins TRBV3-1 and TRBJ1-1; no clear D gene. Germline loops: CDR1 LGHDT, CDR2 YNNKEL (reference sequence). This CDR3 comprises 14 residues.

Many counts were recorded for this clonotype. This rearrangement joins TRBV24-1 to TRBJ1-5, with D maybe TRBD1 (6 bases). The germline V gene has CDR1 KGHDR and CDR2 SFDVKD. The ends were cut back, 1 base at V and 6 bases at J, with 15 bases in the middle. CDR3 length equals 16 residues. CDR3 nucleotide sequence: TGTGCCACCAGTGATTTAGGGGGTCCGGATAGTCAGCCCCAGCATTTT. Protein: CATSDLGGPDSQPQHF.

This clonotype was detected only a few times. V is TRBV13 and J is TRBJ2-2, with D possibly being TRBD2 (6 bases). The CDR3 runs 14 residues. CDR1 is PRHDT, CDR2 FYEKMQ, per germline (reference sequence). V lost 6 bases and J 3 bases, leaving 11 bases between the germline ends. The CDR3 reads CASRSGGYTGELFF. The CDR3 bases are TGTGCCAGCAGATCTGGGGGGTACACCGGGGAGCTGTTTTTT.